This T cell receptor (beta chain) was retrieved from a study of blood T cell repertoires in COVID-19. Between the trimmed V and J ends, which lost 3 bases and 6 bases, there was a span of 19 bases. The CDR3 contains 15 residues. The germline V gene encodes CDR1 GTSNPN and CDR2 SVGIG (reference sequence). Ages ranged from roughly 18 to 100 years, with residence in about two dozen US areas. Original processing notes: Estimated nucleated cell counts came from reference gene primer amplification. The repertoire was sequenced with immunoSEQ multiplex PCR; TCRdb's copy has only in-frame clones and lacks some. V and J calls and clone size are copied from that table; D and trimming were computed from the DNA. In the table there are 250,000 to 300,000 clones, just under 90% of which are singletons.

The specimen was PBMCs or T cells enriched from blood (not recorded which). This sequence joins TRBV30 and TRBJ2-3, with a possible D match to TRBD1 (7 bases). The receptor comes from a woman aged 60-70 years who had recovered from COVID-19. As DNA, the CDR3 is TGTGCCTGGAGCGGAGGAGGGGGCCGCCTGGATACGCAGTATTTT. Protein: CAWSGGGGRLDTQYF.